These T cell receptor beta chains were read from a single sample in a study of blood T cells in healthy people across ages. TCRdb re-called the 5' RACE reads through MiXCR, storing one row per CDR3 protein. The sample has hundreds of thousands of distinct CDR3 sequences, approximately 31% seen once. The sample was blood. The receptors were gathered from a woman of 80 years or more in good health. CDR3s include the opening cysteine and the closing phenylalanine or tryptophan. Fields, in order: J gene, D gene, CDR3 length, clone size, V gene, CDR3 DNA, CDR3 protein. D genes are given only for firm matches. Expanded clones are given a class, and other clones once, few, many or no size at all.

TRBJ2-5,TRBD1,15,many,TRBV12-3/TRBV12-4,TGTGCCAGCAGTTCCACACCGGACAGGGGAGAGACCCAGTACTTC,CASSSTPDRGETQYF
TRBJ1-1,TRBD1,13,-,TRBV2,TGTGCCTCACAGGGGGATCAGGACACTGAAGCTTTCTTT,CASQGDQDTEAFF
TRBJ2-7,-,13,-,TRBV19,TGTGCCAGTTCCTATCGGGGGACCTACGAGCAGTACTTC,CASSYRGTYEQYF
TRBJ2-1,-,13,-,TRBV18,TGTGCCAGCTCACCTCTCAGCTCCTACGAGCAGTTCTTC,CASSPLSSYEQFF
TRBJ2-5,TRBD2,15,many,TRBV7-2,TGTGCCAGCAGCTTAGTCGGGGGGGCGGGGGAGACCCAGTACTTC,CASSLVGGAGETQYF
TRBJ1-2,TRBD1,15,many,TRBV7-9,TGTGCCAGCAGCCTCGGGACAGGGGGGATCTATGGCTACACCTTC,CASSLGTGGIYGYTF
TRBJ1-1,-,13,many,TRBV12-3/TRBV12-4,TGTGCCAGCAGTTTAGTAGCGAACACTGAAGCTTTCTTT,CASSLVANTEAFF
TRBJ2-1,-,13,many,TRBV10-3,TGTGCCATCAGTATCCTACAAGGGAATGAGCAGTTCTTC,CAISILQGNEQFF
TRBJ2-5,-,15,many,TRBV3-1,TGTGCCAGCAGCCAAGAGTCAGTACCCTCGGAGACCCAGTACTTC,CASSQESVPSETQYF
TRBJ2-3,-,12,many,TRBV12-3/TRBV12-4,TGTGCCAGCGCCACTAGCACAGATACGCAGTATTTT,CASATSTDTQYF
TRBJ2-5,-,13,few,TRBV2,TGTGCCTGCAGGCTTGAACCCCAAGAGACCCAGTACTTC,CACRLEPQETQYF
TRBJ1-1,-,14,many,TRBV18,TGTGCCAGCTCACCACGGGGCGTGAACACTGAAGCTTTCTTT,CASSPRGVNTEAFF
TRBJ2-5,TRBD2,14,-,TRBV20-1,TGCAGTGCTAGAATGGGGGGGGGGATAGAGACCCAGTACTTC,CSARMGGGIETQYF
TRBJ2-7,-,11,-,TRBV5-1,TGCGCCAGCGGTAAAGACTACGAGCAGTACTTC,CASGKDYEQYF
TRBJ2-5,TRBD1,16,many,TRBV5-1,TGCGCCAGCAGCAAAGGGACAGCCACCATCCAAGAGACCCAGTACTTC,CASSKGTATIQETQYF
TRBJ2-7,-,18,many,TRBV6-1,TGTGCCAGCAGTGAATCCATGCCCCTAGGGCAGCGTCCCTACGAGCAGTACTTC,CASSESMPLGQRPYEQYF
TRBJ2-5,-,13,many,TRBV28,TGTGCCAGCAGTTTAAAGGGATCAGAGACCCAGTACTTC,CASSLKGSETQYF
TRBJ1-5,-,15,-,TRBV3-1,TGTGCCAGCAGCCAAGATCCCACAGGGCCCCAGCCCCAGCATTTT,CASSQDPTGPQPQHF
TRBJ2-7,-,15,many,TRBV25-1,TGTGCCAGCAGTGAACGAAGGGGAACTGTACACGAGCAGTACTTC,CASSERRGTVHEQYF
TRBJ2-6,-,18,many,TRBV4-2,TGTGCCAGCAGCCCCGGCCAGCCCAGTAGCTCTGGGGCCAACGTCCTGACTTTC,CASSPGQPSSSGANVLTF
TRBJ1-2,-,13,-,TRBV7-9,TGTGCCAGCAGCCCCCCTATCCGTCCTGGCTACACCTTC,CASSPPIRPGYTF
TRBJ1-5,-,14,many,TRBV7-2,TGTGCCAGCAGCTCGGACAGTCGCAATCAGCCCCAGCATTTT,CASSSDSRNQPQHF
TRBJ2-5,TRBD1,14,-,TRBV7-9,TGTGCCAGCAGATCCGGGACAGGGGGGAGGGAGCAGTACTTC,CASRSGTGGREQYF
TRBJ1-2,-,14,many,TRBV6-5,TGTGCCAGCAGACTGGGGGCCTCTAACTATGGCTACACCTTC,CASRLGASNYGYTF
TRBJ2-3,-,14,many,TRBV7-3,TGTGCCAGCAGCATGCAGGGGAGCACAGATACGCAGTATTTT,CASSMQGSTDTQYF